Described below is a single T cell receptor (beta chain) sequence and its context. Antigen: not known. The CDR3 end falls 3 residues outside the read, so it is completed with the germline J gene. V was trimmed by 6 bases and J by 4 bases, leaving 6 bases between them. The CDR3 length is 11 residues. Germline V gene data show CDR1 as PRHDT and CDR2 as FYEKMQ (reference sequence). The sample is drawn from a study of T cells in women clearing cervical HPV infection. At the level of the study: Case blood drawn at lesion detection; control blood after infection cleared. Findings of the study overall: A classifier using richness and V gene abundances reached an AUC of about 0.83.

All participants had a single incident cervical HPV16 infection, and prevalent HPV16 infections were excluded. Only in-frame clones appear in the TCRdb table, and some are missing; sequencing was by immunoSEQ multiplex PCR. Its listing shows approximately 39,000 clones. Sequenced input: blood buffy coat. This receptor was taken from a woman between 18 and 69 years old with a cervical HPV16 infection that either progressed to CIN3+ or cleared (not recorded which). The chain recombines TRBV13 with TRBJ2-5; no definite D call. The sequenced CDR3 bases are TGTGCCAGCAGTTTACTAGAGACC. Translating it yields CASSLLET. From start to end, the CDR3 is CASSLLETQYF.